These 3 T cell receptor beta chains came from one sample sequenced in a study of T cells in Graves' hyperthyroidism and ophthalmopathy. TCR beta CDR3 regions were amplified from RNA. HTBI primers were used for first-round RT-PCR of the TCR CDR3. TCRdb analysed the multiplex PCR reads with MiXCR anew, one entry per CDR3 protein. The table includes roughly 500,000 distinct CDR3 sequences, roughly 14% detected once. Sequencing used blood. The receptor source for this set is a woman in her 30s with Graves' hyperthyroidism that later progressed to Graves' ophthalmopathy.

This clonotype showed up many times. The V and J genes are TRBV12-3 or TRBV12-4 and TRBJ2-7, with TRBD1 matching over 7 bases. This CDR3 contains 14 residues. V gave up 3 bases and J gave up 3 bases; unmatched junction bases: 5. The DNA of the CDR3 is TGTGCCAGCAGTTTTGTGTCAGGGGGCTACGAGCAGTACTTC. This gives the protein CASSFVSGGYEQYF.

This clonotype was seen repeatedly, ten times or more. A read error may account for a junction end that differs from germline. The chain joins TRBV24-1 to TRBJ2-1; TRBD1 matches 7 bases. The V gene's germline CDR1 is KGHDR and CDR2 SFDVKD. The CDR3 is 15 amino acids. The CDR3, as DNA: TGTGCCACCAGTGAACCTGACAGGGCGCTTAATGGGCAGTTCTTC. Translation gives CATSEPDRALNGQFF.

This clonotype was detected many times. In DNA form, the CDR3 reads TGTGCTAGTGGACCGGGACTAGCGGGGGACGTGTTTAGTACGCAGTATTTT. Translating it yields CASGPGLAGDVFSTQYF. The chain employs TRBV12-5 and TRBJ2-3; TRBD2 agrees at 14 bases. The germline V gene has CDR1 LGHNT and CDR2 FRNRAP. The CDR3 spans 17 residues. V trimming: 6 bases; J trimming: 8 bases; junction bases outside the gene matches: 13.